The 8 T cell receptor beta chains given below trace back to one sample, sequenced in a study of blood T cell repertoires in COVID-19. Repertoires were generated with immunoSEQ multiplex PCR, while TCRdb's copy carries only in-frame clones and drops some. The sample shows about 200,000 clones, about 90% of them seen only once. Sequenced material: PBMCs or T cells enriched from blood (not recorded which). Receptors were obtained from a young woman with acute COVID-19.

CDR3 region: CASSPTVDQPQHF. CDR3 coding DNA: TGTGCCAGCTCACCCACCGTAGATCAGCCCCAGCATTTT. V usage is TRBV18 and J usage is TRBJ1-5; D remains ambiguous. The CDR3 consists of 13 residues. Germline V gives CDR1 KGHSH, CDR2 LQKENI. V was cut by 3 bases and J by 5 bases, with 8 bases left in between.

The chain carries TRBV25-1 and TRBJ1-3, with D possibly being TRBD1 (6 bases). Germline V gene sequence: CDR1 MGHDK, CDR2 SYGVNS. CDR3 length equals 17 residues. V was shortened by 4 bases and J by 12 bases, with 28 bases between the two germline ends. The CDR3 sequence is CASSGSLDRPRGTNIYF. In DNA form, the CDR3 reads TGTGCCAGCAGTGGCTCCCTTGACAGGCCACGAGGGACGAACATATATTTT.

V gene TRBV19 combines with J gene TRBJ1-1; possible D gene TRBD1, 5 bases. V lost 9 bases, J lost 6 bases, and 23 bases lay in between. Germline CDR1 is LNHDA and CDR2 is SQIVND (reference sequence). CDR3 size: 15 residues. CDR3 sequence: CASRPGASGIAEAFF. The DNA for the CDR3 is TGTGCCAGCCGCCCGGGCGCATCAGGGATCGCTGAAGCTTTCTTT.

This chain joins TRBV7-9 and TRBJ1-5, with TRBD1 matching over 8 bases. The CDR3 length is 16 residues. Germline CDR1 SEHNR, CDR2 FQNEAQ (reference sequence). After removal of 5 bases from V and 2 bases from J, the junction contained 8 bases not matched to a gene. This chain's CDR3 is CASSPEAGGGNQPQHF. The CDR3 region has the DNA TGTGCCAGCAGCCCTGAGGCAGGGGGCGGCAATCAGCCCCAGCATTTT.

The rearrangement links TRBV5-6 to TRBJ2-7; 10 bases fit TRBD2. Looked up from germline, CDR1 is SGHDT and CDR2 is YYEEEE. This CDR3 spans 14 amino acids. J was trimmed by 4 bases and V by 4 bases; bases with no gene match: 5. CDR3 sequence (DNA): TGTGCCAGCAGCCGACTAGCGGGCTCATACGAGCAGTACTTC. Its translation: CASSRLAGSYEQYF.

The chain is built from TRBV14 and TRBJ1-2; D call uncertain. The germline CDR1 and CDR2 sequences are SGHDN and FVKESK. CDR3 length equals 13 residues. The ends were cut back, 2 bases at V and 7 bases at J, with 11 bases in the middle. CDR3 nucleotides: TGTGCCAGCAGCCAAATAACTAGAAGTGGCTACACCTTC. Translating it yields CASSQITRSGYTF. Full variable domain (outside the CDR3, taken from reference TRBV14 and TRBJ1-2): EAGVTQFPSHSVIEKGQTVTLRCDPISGHDNLYWYRRVMGKEIKFLLHFVKESKQDESGMPNNRFLAERTGGTYSTLKVQPAELEDSGVYFCASSQITRSGYTFGSGTRLTVV.

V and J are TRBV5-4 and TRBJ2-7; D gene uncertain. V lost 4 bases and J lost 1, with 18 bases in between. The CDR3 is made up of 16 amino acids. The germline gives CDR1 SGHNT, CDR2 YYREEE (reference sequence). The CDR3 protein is CASSPEKRLSSYEQYF. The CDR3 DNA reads TGTGCCAGCAGCCCCGAGAAGAGGCTGTCGTCCTACGAGCAGTACTTC. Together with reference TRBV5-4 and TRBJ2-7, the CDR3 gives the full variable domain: ETGVTQSPTHLIKTRGQQVTLRCSSQSGHNTVSWYQQALGQGPQFIFQYYREEENGRGNFPPRFSGLQFPNYSSELNVNALELDDSALYLCASSPEKRLSSYEQYFGPGTRLTVT.

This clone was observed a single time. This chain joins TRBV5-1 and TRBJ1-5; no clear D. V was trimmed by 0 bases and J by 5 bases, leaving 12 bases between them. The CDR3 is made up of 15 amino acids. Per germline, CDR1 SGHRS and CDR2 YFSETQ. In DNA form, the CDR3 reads TGCGCCAGCAGCTTGGAGTCCCCAGAGGATCAGCCCCAGCATTTT. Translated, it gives CASSLESPEDQPQHF. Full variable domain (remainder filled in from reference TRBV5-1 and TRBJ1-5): KAGVTQTPRYLIKTRGQQVTLSCSPISGHRSVSWYQQTPGQGLQFLFEYFSETQRNKGNFPGRFSGRQFSNSRSEMNVSTLELGDSALYLCASSLESPEDQPQHFGDGTRLSIL.